The source of this T cell receptor (beta chain) is a study of T cell repertoires in ileal Crohn's disease. Overall study context: Operated complications were stricturing disease (roughly 60%) and penetrating disease (approximately 39%). General study findings and limits: Within the first postoperative year, endoscopy came at median roughly seven months.

With respect to this clone: The target antigen is unknown.

Specified time point: neoterminal ileum biopsy at postoperative endoscopy, about 6 months after surgery. V was trimmed by 7 bases and J by 0 bases, leaving 9 bases between them. Germline V gene sequence: CDR1 SNHLY, CDR2 FYNNEI. This CDR3 spans 13 amino acids. TCRdb keeps only in-frame clones here, not all; method: immunoSEQ multiplex PCR. The repertoire includes about 62,000 clones, 70% to 90% of them detected once, and under 2.5% sits in the top ten. The chain joins TRBV2 to TRBJ1-1, with TRBD1 as a possible D gene (6 bases). Sequenced sample: ileal tissue. The sequence was collected from an adult with Crohn's disease. CDR3 DNA sequence: TGTGCCAGCACAGGACAGATGAACACTGAAGCTTTCTTT. This translates into CASTGQMNTEAFF.